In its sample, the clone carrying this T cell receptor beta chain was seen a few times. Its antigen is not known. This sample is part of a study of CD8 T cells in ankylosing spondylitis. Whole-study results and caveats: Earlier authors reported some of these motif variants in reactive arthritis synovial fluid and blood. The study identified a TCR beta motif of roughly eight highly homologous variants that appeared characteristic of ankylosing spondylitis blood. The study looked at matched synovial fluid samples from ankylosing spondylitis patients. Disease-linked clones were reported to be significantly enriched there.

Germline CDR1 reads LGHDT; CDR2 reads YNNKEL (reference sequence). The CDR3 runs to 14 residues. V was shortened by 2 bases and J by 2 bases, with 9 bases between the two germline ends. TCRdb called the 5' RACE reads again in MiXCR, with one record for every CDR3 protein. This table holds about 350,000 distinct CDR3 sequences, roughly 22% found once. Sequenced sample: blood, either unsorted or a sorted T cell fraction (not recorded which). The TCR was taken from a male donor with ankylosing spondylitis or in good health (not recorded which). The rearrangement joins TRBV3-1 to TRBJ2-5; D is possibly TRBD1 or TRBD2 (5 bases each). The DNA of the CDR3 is TGTGCCAGCAGCCAACGGGACGCGCAAGAGACCCAGTACTTC. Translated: CASSQRDAQETQYF.